This record looks at one T cell receptor (beta chain) sequence and its context. This sample stems from a study of control samples from healthy donors and cancer patients. The protocol was immunoSEQ multiplex PCR, while the TCRdb copy is restricted to in-frame clones and leaves out a portion. The sample yields some 120,000 clones, about 88% seen once. Trimming stripped 5 bases from V and 3 bases from J, with 22 bases between. The CDR3 is made up of 17 amino acids. CDR1 MNHEY and CDR2 SMNVEV come from the germline V gene (reference sequence). The clonotype originates from a man aged 18-30 years in good health. The sample comprised blood. The rearrangement uses TRBV27 and TRBJ1-2, with D maybe TRBD1 (5 bases). CDR3 in amino acids: CASSLTSWGTDYYGYTF. The CDR3 DNA follows: TGTGCCAGCAGTCTCACCTCATGGGGGACGGACTACTATGGCTACACCTTC.